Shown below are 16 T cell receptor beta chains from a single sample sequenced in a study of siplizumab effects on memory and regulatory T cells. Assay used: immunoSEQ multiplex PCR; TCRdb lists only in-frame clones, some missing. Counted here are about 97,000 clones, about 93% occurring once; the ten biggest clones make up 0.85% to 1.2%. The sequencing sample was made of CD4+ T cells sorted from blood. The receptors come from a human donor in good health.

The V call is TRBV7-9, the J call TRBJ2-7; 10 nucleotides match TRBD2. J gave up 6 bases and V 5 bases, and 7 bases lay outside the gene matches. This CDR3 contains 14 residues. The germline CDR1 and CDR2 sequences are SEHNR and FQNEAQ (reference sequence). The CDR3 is CASSADLAGVEQYF. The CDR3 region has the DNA TGTGCCAGCAGCGCAGACCTAGCGGGAGTCGAGCAGTACTTC.

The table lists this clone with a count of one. Here the CDR3 DNA reads TGTGCCAGCAGCCTCGGACTAGCGGGAGGAGAAGAGACCCAGTACTTC. Protein product: CASSLGLAGGEETQYF. V gene TRBV5-4 combines with J gene TRBJ2-5; 14 nucleotides agree with TRBD2. The CDR3 is 16 residues long. Germline lookup yields CDR1 SGHNT and CDR2 YYREEE (reference sequence). V dropped 4 bases and J dropped 3; count of bases not matched to a gene: 5.

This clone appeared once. CDR3: CAARDRGRGEKLFF. The CDR3 DNA follows: TGTGCCGCCCGGGACAGGGGTCGTGGTGAAAAACTGTTTTTT. The chain carries TRBV15 and TRBJ1-4; 10 bases are a match to TRBD1. Germline V CDR1 and CDR2: LNHNV, YYDKDF (reference sequence). The trim removed 11 bases at V and 7 bases at J, leaving 10 bases unmatched. This CDR3 spans 14 amino acids. The full variable domain, its missing parts supplied by reference TRBV15 and TRBJ1-4, is DAMVIQNPRYQVTQFGKPVTLSCSQTLNHNVMYWYQQKSSQAPKLLFHYYDKDFNNEADTPDNFQSRRPNTSFCFLDIRSPGLGDTAMYLCAARDRGRGEKLFFGSGTQLSVL.

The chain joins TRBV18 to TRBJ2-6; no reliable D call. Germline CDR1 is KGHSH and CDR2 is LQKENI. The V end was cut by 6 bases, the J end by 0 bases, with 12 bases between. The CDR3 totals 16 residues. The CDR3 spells CASSPEQSSGANVLTF. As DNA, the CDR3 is TGTGCCAGCTCGCCGGAACAGAGCTCTGGGGCCAACGTCCTGACTTTC.

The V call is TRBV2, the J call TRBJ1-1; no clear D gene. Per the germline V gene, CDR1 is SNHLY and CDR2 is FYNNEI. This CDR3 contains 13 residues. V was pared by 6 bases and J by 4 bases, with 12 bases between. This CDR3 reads CASSKEGSTEAFF. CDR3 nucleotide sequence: TGTGCCAGCAGCAAAGAGGGTTCCACTGAAGCTTTCTTT. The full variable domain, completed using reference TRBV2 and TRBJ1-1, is EPEVTQTPSHQVTQMGQEVILRCVPISNHLYFYWYRQILGQKVEFLVSFYNNEISEKSEIFDDQFSVERPDGSNFTLKIRSTKLEDSAMYFCASSKEGSTEAFFGQGTRLTVV.

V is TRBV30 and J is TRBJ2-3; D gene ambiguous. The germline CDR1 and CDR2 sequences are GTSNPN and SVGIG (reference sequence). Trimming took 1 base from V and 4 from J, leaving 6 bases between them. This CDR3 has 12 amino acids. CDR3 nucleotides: TGTGCCTGGAGTGAGAATTCAGATACGCAGTATTTT. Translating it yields CAWSENSDTQYF.

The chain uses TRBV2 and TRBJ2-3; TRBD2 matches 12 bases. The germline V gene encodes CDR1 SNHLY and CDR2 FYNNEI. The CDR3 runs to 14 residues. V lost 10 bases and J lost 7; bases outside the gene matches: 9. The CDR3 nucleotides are TGTGCCACAGGACTAGCGGGGCGCGGGAATACGCAGTATTTT. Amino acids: CATGLAGRGNTQYF.

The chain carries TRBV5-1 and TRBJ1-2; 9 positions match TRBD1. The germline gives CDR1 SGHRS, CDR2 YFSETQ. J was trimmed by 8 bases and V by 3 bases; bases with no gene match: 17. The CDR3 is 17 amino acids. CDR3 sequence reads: CASSYTLPRDREAGYTF. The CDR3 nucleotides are TGCGCCAGCAGCTATACCCTACCACGGGACAGGGAAGCAGGCTACACCTTC.

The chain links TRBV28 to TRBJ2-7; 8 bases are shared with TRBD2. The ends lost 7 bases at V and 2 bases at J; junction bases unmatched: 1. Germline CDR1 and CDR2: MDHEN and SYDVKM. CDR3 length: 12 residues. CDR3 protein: CASTSGPYEQYF. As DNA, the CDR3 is TGTGCCAGCACTAGCGGGCCCTACGAGCAGTACTTC.

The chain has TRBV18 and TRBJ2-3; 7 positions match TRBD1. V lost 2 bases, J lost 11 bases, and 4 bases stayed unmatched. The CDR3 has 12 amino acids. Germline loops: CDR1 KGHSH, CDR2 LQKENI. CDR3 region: CASSPRGQVQYF. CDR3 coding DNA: TGTGCCAGCTCACCAAGGGGGCAGGTGCAGTATTTT. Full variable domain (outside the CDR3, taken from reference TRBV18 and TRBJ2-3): NAGVMQNPRHLVRRRGQEARLRCSPMKGHSHVYWYRQLPEEGLKFMVYLQKENIIDESGMPKERFSAEFPKEGPSILRIQQVVRGDSAAYFCASSPRGQVQYFGPGTRLTVL.

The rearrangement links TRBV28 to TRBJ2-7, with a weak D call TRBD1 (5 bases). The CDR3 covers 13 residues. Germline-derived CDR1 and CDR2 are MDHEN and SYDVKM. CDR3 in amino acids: CATTVGHQYEQYF. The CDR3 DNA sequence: TGTGCGACAACGGTAGGACACCAGTACGAGCAGTACTTC.

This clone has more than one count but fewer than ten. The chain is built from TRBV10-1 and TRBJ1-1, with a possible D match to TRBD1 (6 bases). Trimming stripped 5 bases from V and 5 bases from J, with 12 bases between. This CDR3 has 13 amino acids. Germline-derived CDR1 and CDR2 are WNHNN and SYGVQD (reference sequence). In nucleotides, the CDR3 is TGCGCCAGCAGTCAGGGGATCTGGACTGAAGCTTTCTTT. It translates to CASSQGIWTEAFF.

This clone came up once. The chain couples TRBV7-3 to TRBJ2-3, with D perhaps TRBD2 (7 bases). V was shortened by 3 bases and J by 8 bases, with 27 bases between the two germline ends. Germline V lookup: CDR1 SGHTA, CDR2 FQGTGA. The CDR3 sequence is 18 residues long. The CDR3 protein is CASSFQGSIGGSSATQYF. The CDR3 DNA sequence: TGTGCCAGCAGCTTCCAGGGGTCGATAGGCGGGAGCTCGGCTACGCAGTATTTT.

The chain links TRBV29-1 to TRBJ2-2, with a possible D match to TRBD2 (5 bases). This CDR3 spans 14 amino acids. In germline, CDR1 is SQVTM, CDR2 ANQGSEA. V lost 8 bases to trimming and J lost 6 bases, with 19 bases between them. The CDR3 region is CSTRRASSAGELFF. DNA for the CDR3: TGCAGCACCCGTAGAGCTAGTAGCGCCGGGGAGCTGTTTTTT.

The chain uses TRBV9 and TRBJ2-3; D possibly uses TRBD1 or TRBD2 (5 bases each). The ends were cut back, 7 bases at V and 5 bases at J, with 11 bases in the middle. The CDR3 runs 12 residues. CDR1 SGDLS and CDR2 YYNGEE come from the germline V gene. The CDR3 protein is CASGTGLDTQYF. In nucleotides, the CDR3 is TGTGCCAGCGGGACGGGCTTAGATACGCAGTATTTT.

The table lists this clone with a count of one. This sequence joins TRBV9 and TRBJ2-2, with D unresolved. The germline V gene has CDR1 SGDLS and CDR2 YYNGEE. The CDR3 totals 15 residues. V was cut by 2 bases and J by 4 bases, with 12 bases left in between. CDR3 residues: CASSVVPESTGELFF. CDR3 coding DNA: TGTGCCAGCAGCGTTGTACCGGAGAGCACCGGGGAGCTGTTTTTT.